The table lists the clone carrying this TCR beta chain with many counts. Antigen: not known. Authors of the study amplified TCR beta CDR3 regions from RNA transcripts. During a first-round RT-PCR of the TCR CDR3, the HTBI primer set was used. TCRdb reprocessed the multiplex PCR reads with MiXCR, giving one entry per CDR3 protein. This sample carries over 700,000 distinct CDR3 sequences, 35% to 40% of them seen once, and the ten largest clones take 7% to 10%. These data belong to a study of T cells in Graves' hyperthyroidism and ophthalmopathy. General study points: The authors' 13 V-J model separated ophthalmopathy from stable hyperthyroidism. Ophthalmopathy was predicted by the model a median of about six months ahead of onset. Within blood appeared most thyroid clonotypes that had expanded above 0.001.

CDR1 is DFQATT, CDR2 SNEGSKA, per germline (reference sequence). V was clipped by 3 bases and J by 6 bases, with 11 bases between them. The CDR3 runs to 13 residues. The material sequenced was blood. The TCR sequence derives from a man younger than 35 with Graves' hyperthyroidism. The chain links TRBV20-1 to TRBJ1-4, with D unresolved. The CDR3 nucleotides read TGCAGTGCTAGGTCGGCTTGGGATGAAAAACTGTTTTTT. It translates to CSARSAWDEKLFF.